This TCR beta chain stems from a study of blood T cell repertoires in COVID-19. Only in-frame clones appear in the TCRdb table, and some are missing; sequencing was by immunoSEQ multiplex PCR. The sample has a few hundred thousand clones; more than 75% are singletons. The CDR3 totals 14 residues. With V trimmed by 7 bases and J by 7 bases, 9 bases remained unmatched. Per the germline V gene, CDR1 is SNHLY and CDR2 is FYNNEI. The J gene is TRBJ2-7, the V gene TRBV2, with 11 bases lining up with TRBD2. The clonotype was recovered from a man aged 55 to 70 who had recovered from COVID-19. Source material: peripheral blood. The CDR3 reads CASKGTSGVLEQYF. CDR3 bases: TGTGCCAGCAAGGGGACTAGCGGTGTCCTGGAGCAGTACTTC.